Ten or more counts support the clone carrying this T cell receptor (beta chain). A read error may produce the germline difference seen at one junction end. Sample barcodes and UMIs were carried by the TCR alpha and TCR beta cDNA libraries that 5'RACE generated with constant-segment primers. MiXCR was run by TCRdb on the 5' RACE reads, yielding one entry per CDR3 protein. This table holds 250,000 to 350,000 distinct CDR3 sequences, around 15% found once. CDR1 and CDR2 from the germline V gene are SGHRS and YFSETQ. There are 11 residues in the CDR3. This specimen belongs to a study of T-cell memory formation after mild COVID-19.

The TCR was taken from a man younger than 30 who had mild COVID-19 (a few samples of this study predate the infection). Cell type and time point are not known. Sequencing was carried out using PBMCs or a T cell subset sorted from them (not recorded which). The chain recombines TRBV5-1 with TRBJ2-5; no definite D call. As DNA, the CDR3 is TGTGCCAGCAGTGTACAAGAGACCCAGTACTTC. It yields the protein CASSVQETQYF.